A single sample gave rise to the 15 T cell receptor beta chains below, sequenced in a study of blood T cell repertoires in COVID-19. Sequencing used immunoSEQ multiplex PCR; TCRdb keeps in-frame clones, though not all of them. The data contain 150,000 to 200,000 clones, more than 85% of them singletons. Sample: peripheral blood. The receptors here all came from a man between 70 and 80 years old with active or convalescent COVID-19.

This clone was detected only once. V is TRBV3-1 (or the pseudogene TRBV3-2) and J is TRBJ2-7, with 8 bases fitting TRBD2. Germline trimming cut 0 bases from V and 4 bases from J; bases unmatched to any gene: 20. The CDR3 sequence is 20 residues long. CDR1 is LGHDT and CDR2 is YNNKEL in the germline V gene (reference sequence). Here the CDR3 reads CASSQEELAATIWDPYEQYF. CDR3 bases: TGTGCCAGCAGCCAAGAGGAACTAGCGGCCACGATATGGGACCCTTACGAGCAGTACTTC.

V usage is TRBV6-6 and J usage is TRBJ2-2, with 10 bases matching TRBD1. The length of the CDR3 is 16 residues. Losses at the gene ends were 5 bases for V and 2 bases for J; bases not matched to a gene: 5. CDR1 MNHNY and CDR2 SVGAGI come from the germline V gene (reference sequence). The CDR3 loop is CASSPRDRGNTGELFF. The DNA of the CDR3 is TGTGCCAGCAGTCCCCGGGACAGGGGAAACACCGGGGAGCTGTTTTTT.

This clone was observed a handful of times. The rearrangement uses TRBV5-4 and TRBJ2-1; D not resolved. Trimming removed 1 base from V and 7 bases from J, with 12 bases in between. Germline V lookup: CDR1 SGHNT, CDR2 YYREEE (reference sequence). This CDR3 has 14 residues. The CDR3 reads CASSLIGSGNEQFF. DNA of the CDR3: TGTGCCAGCAGCTTGATTGGCTCCGGGAATGAGCAGTTCTTC.

The V call is TRBV4-3, the J call TRBJ2-2, with a possible D match to TRBD1 (6 bases). CDR1 and CDR2 from the germline V gene are LGHNA and YSLEER. This CDR3 is built from 15 residues. V lost 2 bases, J lost 4 bases, and 11 bases lay in between. CDR3 loop: CASSQNRDSTGELFF. DNA for the CDR3: TGCGCCAGCAGCCAAAACAGGGATAGCACCGGGGAGCTGTTTTTT.

In its sample, this clone was seen once. The CDR3 bases are TGTGCCAGCAGCCAAACAGGGGGCGCCGGCTATGGCTACACCTTC. As protein: CASSQTGGAGYGYTF. The chain has TRBV6-5 and TRBJ1-2; 9 positions match TRBD1. Germline-derived CDR1 and CDR2 are MNHEY and SVGAGI. The CDR3 totals 15 residues. V lost 6 bases and J lost 4; bases outside the gene matches: 9.

A single count supports this clone. V gene TRBV28 combines with J gene TRBJ2-3; 12 bases line up with TRBD1. The CDR3 runs 16 residues. The V and J ends lost 0 bases and 4 bases, in that order; junction bases with no gene match: 2. In germline, CDR1 is MDHEN, CDR2 SYDVKM. The CDR3 DNA follows: TGTGCCAGCAGTTTATGGGGGACAGGGGGCGCAGATACGCAGTATTTT. Amino acid sequence: CASSLWGTGGADTQYF.

The chain uses TRBV6-5 and TRBJ2-7, with TRBD2 identical over 7 bases. CDR1 is MNHEY and CDR2 is SVGAGI in the germline V gene. The CDR3 consists of 14 residues. With V trimmed by 4 bases and J by 12 bases, 15 bases remained unmatched. The CDR3 loop is CASSFGGGGTDRYF. The CDR3 nucleotides are TGTGCCAGCAGTTTTGGTGGGGGGGGTACGGACCGGTACTTC.

The rearrangement uses TRBV6-6 and TRBJ2-7, with D uncertain. This CDR3 has 16 amino acids. The germline V gene has CDR1 MNHNY and CDR2 SVGAGI (reference sequence). V lost 5 bases to trimming and J lost 2 bases, with 19 bases between them. This chain's CDR3 is CASSPLRIAETYEQYF. The DNA for the CDR3 is TGTGCCAGCAGTCCCCTGAGGATCGCCGAAACCTACGAGCAGTACTTC.

V is TRBV7-2 and J is TRBJ2-7; 12 positions agree with TRBD2. The V gene's germline CDR1 is SGHTA and CDR2 FQGNSA. The CDR3 sequence is 16 residues long. V trimming: 1 base; J trimming: 0 bases; junction bases outside the gene matches: 1. CDR3 residues: CASSLGLAGASYEQYF. CDR3 DNA sequence: TGTGCCAGCAGCTTAGGACTAGCGGGAGCCTCCTACGAGCAGTACTTC. Full variable domain (rest looked up from reference TRBV7-2 and TRBJ2-7): GAGVSQSPSNKVTEKGKDVELRCDPISGHTALYWYRQSLGQGLEFLIYFQGNSAPDKSGLPSDRFSAERTGGSVSTLTIQRTQQEDSAVYLCASSLGLAGASYEQYFGPGTRLTVT.

This chain links TRBV5-4 with TRBJ2-7; D is unresolved. CDR1 and CDR2 from the germline V gene are SGHNT and YYREEE (reference sequence). The CDR3 is 11 residues long. V dropped 4 bases and J dropped 6 bases, with 8 bases sitting between them. The CDR3 nucleotides read TGTGCCAGCAGCAAGCTCGGCGAGCAGTACTTC. Translation: CASSKLGEQYF.

The CDR3 DNA sequence: TGTGCCAGCAGCTTAGATAGGTTCGCCGGCGGGTCCGCTGAAGCTTTCTTT. Amino acids: CASSLDRFAGGSAEAFF. V is TRBV11-2 and J is TRBJ1-1; D uncertain. The CDR3 has 17 amino acids. The germline CDR1 and CDR2 sequences are SGHAT and FQNNGV. The V gene lost 0 bases and the J gene lost 6 bases, with 20 bases spanning the gap.

CDR3 sequence reads: CASSPANEKLFF. CDR3 DNA sequence: TGTGCCAGCAGTCCCGCTAATGAAAAACTGTTTTTT. This chain joins TRBV7-9 and TRBJ1-4; D not resolved. Germline lookup yields CDR1 SEHNR and CDR2 FQNEAQ (reference sequence). This CDR3 is built from 12 residues. Trimming cost V 6 bases and J 3 bases, with 5 bases left between them.

This clone occurred once. CDR3 DNA: TGTGCCAGCAGCTCGGAGGTCACGGAATATGGCTATGGCTACACCTTC. Its protein product is CASSSEVTEYGYGYTF. The V gene is TRBV7-9, the J gene TRBJ1-2, with D unclear. V lost 4 bases and J 4 bases, leaving 19 bases between the germline ends. Germline CDR1 and CDR2: SEHNR and FQNEAQ (reference sequence). This CDR3 spans 16 amino acids. Full variable domain (outside the CDR3, taken from reference TRBV7-9 and TRBJ1-2): DTGVSQNPRHKITKRGQNVTFRCDPISEHNRLYWYRQTLGQGPEFLTYFQNEAQLEKSRLLSDRFSAERPKGSFSTLEIQRTEQGDSAMYLCASSSEVTEYGYGYTFGSGTRLTVV.

This chain uses TRBV7-9 with TRBJ2-1, with a weak D call TRBD1 (6 bases). Trimming cost V 5 bases and J 3 bases, with 14 bases left between them. The CDR3 has 15 amino acids. The germline V gene has CDR1 SEHNR and CDR2 FQNEAQ (reference sequence). The CDR3 protein is CASSARDTLYNEQFF. The CDR3 DNA reads as TGTGCCAGCAGCGCACGGGACACTCTCTACAATGAGCAGTTCTTC.

V and J are TRBV5-1 and TRBJ2-7; 10 positions match TRBD2. V was pared by 4 bases and J by 0 bases, with 4 bases of the junction left unmatched. Germline V gene data show CDR1 as SGHRS and CDR2 as YFSETQ. The CDR3 has 15 residues. The CDR3 nucleotides read TGCGCCAGCAGCCTCTCTAGCGGGAGCTCCTACGAGCAGTACTTC. Its protein product is CASSLSSGSSYEQYF.